The T cell receptor (beta chain) described here comes from a study of blood T cell repertoires in COVID-19 (dated by TCRdb to 2020 to 2022). Some background on the complete study: Samples covering the acute and convalescent phases of COVID-19 were provided by collaborators in the United States, Italy and Spain. The material from the prospective study consisted of cDNA or gDNA derived from T cells, B-cell-depleted T cells, or PBMCs. The dataset comprised deeply sampled blood TCRbeta repertoires from subjects exposed to, actively infected with, or recovered from COVID-19. The repertoires were made available in a free public database intended to serve as a resource for research on the immune response to SARS-CoV-2. Samples came from the ongoing ImmuneRACE study (first 160 participants) plus 1,254 subjects from 6 global collaborators. Sample metadata almost always included a de-identified subject ID, COVID-19 status, age in years and sex. Where available, HLA class I and class II types were obtained from metadata supplied by the sample provider rather than from assay-based typing. General study outcomes and caveats: Clinical and demographic metadata were provided uncurated, with the amount varying by source and participant.

About this clone: The specificity of this receptor is unknown. The record has no base qualities; no much larger clone is one base away.

Trimming takes 7 bases off V and 0 bases off J; junction bases not matched to a gene: 11. There are 18 amino acids in the CDR3, from cysteine to phenylalanine inclusive. Only the CDR3 DNA is retained, 54 bases long and in frame from the first base. Looking up the germline V gene yields CDR1 SNHLY and CDR2 FYNNEI. TCRbeta CDR3 regions were amplified from genomic DNA by means of the immunoSEQ Assay, a bias-controlled multiplex PCR. As for the original processing: Nucleated cell counts per sample were estimated from amplification of reference gene primers within the assay. Sequence reads were collapsed and filtered to measure the absolute abundance of every unique TCRbeta CDR3 rearrangement. For each sample, productive Simpson clonality was calculated by taking the square root of Simpson's diversity index across productive rearrangements. As stored in TCRdb, this immuneACCESS dataset retains in-frame rearrangements with V and J assigned. A fraction of the clones does not appear; measured against another copy, unresolved V genes explain less than half of the discrepancy, and the remainder lacks a known reason. That table supplies the V and J calls and clone size; D and trimming were determined from the DNA. Present in this sample are 200,000 to 250,000 clones, around 86% of which were seen just once. Clones ranked in the top ten supply 6% to 9% of the sample.

Each collaborating institution followed its own protocols to collect whole blood in K2EDTA tubes. For TCRbeta analysis, collaborator samples were shipped as frozen whole blood, as isolated PBMCs, or as DNA extracted from either sample type. The sequence derives from a woman in her seventies with active or convalescent COVID-19. The V gene is TRBV2 and the J gene is TRBJ2-3, and 12 bases in between align with TRBD2. Sequencing input: peripheral blood. The CDR3 region: CASNGAGLAGTSTDTQYF. The base sequence is TGTGCCAGCAACGGGGCTGGACTAGCGGGGACTAGCACAGATACGCAGTATTTT.